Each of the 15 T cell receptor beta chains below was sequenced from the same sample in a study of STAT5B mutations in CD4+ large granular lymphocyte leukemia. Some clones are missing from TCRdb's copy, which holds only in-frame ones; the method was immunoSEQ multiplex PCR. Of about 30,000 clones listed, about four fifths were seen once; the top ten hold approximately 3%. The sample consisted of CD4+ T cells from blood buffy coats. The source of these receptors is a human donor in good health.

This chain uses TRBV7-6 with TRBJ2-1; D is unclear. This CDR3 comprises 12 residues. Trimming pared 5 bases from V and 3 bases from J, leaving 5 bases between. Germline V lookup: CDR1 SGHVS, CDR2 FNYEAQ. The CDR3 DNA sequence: TGTGCCAGCAGCCCGAGCTACAATGAGCAGTTCTTC. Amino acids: CASSPSYNEQFF.

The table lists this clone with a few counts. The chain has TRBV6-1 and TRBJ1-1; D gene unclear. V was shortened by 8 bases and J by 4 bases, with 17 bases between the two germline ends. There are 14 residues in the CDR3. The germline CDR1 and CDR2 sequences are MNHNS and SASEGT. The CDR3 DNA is TGTGCCAGCCAACCCAAAGGCAAGGGCACTGAAGCTTTCTTT. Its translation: CASQPKGKGTEAFF.

CDR3 sequence: CASNPDRGYEQYF. As DNA, the CDR3 is TGTGCCTCCAACCCGGACAGGGGTTACGAGCAGTACTTC. The chain couples TRBV30 to TRBJ2-7, with 9 bases that match TRBD1. The CDR3 consists of 13 residues. V gave up 7 bases and J gave up 4 bases; unmatched junction bases: 8. Germline-derived CDR1 and CDR2 are GTSNPN and SVGIG (reference sequence).

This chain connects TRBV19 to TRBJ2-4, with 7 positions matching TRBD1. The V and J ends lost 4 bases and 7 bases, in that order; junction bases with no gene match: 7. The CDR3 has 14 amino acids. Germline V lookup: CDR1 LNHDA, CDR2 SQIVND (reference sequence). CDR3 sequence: CASSTWTGLNIQYF. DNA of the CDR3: TGTGCCAGTAGTACCTGGACAGGATTGAACATTCAGTACTTC.

The CDR3 reads CASSFSQGRETQYF. The CDR3 DNA reads as TGTGCCAGCAGTTTTTCGCAGGGGCGGGAGACCCAGTACTTC. The chain joins TRBV27 to TRBJ2-5; weak D call: TRBD1 (6 bases). The CDR3 spans 14 residues. The V gene lost 3 bases and the J gene lost 5 bases, with 13 bases spanning the gap. Germline assignment: CDR1 MNHEY and CDR2 SMNVEV (reference sequence).

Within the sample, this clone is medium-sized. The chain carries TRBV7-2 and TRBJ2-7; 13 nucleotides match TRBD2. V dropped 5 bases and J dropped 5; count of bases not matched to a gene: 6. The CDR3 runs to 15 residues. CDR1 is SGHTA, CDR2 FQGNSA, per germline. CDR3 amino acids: CASSLGLAGANEQYF. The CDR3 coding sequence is TGTGCCAGCAGCCTCGGACTAGCGGGAGCCAACGAGCAGTACTTC. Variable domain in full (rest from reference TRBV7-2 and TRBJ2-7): GAGVSQSPSNKVTEKGKDVELRCDPISGHTALYWYRQSLGQGLEFLIYFQGNSAPDKSGLPSDRFSAERTGGSVSTLTIQRTQQEDSAVYLCASSLGLAGANEQYFGPGTRLTVT.

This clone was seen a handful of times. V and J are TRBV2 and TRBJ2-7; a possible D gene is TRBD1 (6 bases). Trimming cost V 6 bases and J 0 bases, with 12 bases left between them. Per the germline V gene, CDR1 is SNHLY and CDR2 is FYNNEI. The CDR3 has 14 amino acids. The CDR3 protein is CASRRGISSYEQYF. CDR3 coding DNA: TGTGCCAGCAGGAGGGGGATCAGCTCCTACGAGCAGTACTTC.

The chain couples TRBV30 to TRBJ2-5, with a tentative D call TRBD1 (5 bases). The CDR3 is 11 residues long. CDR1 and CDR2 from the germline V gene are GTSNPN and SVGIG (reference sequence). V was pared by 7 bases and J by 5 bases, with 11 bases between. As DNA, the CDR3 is TGTGCCTCGTCACACAGGGAGACCCAGTACTTC. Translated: CASSHRETQYF.

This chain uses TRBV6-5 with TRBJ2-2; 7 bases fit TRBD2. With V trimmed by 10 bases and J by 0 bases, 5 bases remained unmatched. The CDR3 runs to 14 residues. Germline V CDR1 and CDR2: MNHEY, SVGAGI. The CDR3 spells CAIRAGTNTGELFF. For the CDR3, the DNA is TGTGCCATCAGAGCGGGAACGAACACCGGGGAGCTGTTTTTT.

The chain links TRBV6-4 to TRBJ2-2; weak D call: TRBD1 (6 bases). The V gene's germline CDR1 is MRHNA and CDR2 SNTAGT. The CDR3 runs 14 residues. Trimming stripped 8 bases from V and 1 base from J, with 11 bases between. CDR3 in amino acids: CASGKTGNTGELFF. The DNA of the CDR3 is TGTGCCAGCGGGAAGACAGGGAACACCGGGGAGCTGTTTTTT.

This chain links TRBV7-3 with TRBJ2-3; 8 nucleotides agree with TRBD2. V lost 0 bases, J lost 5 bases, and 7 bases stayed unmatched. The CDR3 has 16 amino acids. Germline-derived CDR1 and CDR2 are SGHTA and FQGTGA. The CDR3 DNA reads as TGTGCCAGCAGCTTAACGGTCGGGAGGGCGGTAGATACGCAGTATTTT. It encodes CASSLTVGRAVDTQYF. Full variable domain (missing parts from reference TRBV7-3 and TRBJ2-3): GAGVSQTPSNKVTEKGKYVELRCDPISGHTALYWYRQSLGQGPEFLIYFQGTGAADDSGLPNDRFFAVRPEGSVSTLKIQRTERGDSAVYLCASSLTVGRAVDTQYFGPGTRLTVL.

The CDR3 DNA sequence: TGCGCCAGCAGCTTGATTTTTAGCGGGGCTTCCTACAATGAGCAGTTCTTC. Amino acid sequence: CASSLIFSGASYNEQFF. V and J are TRBV5-1 and TRBJ2-1; 8 nucleotides align to TRBD2. There are 17 residues in the CDR3. CDR1 is SGHRS, CDR2 YFSETQ, per germline. After removal of 1 base from V and 1 base from J, the junction contained 7 bases not matched to a gene.

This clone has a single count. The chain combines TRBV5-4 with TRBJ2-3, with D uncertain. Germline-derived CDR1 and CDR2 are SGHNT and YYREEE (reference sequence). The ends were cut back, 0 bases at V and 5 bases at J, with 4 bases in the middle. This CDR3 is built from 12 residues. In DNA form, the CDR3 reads TGTGCCAGCAGCTTGGGGCAAGATACGCAGTATTTT. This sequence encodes CASSLGQDTQYF.

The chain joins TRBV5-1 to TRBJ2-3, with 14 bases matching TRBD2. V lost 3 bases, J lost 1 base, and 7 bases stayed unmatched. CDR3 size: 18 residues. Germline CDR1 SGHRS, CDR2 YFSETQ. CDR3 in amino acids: CASSWRSGLAGGTDTQYF. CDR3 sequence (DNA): TGCGCCAGCAGCTGGAGGTCGGGACTAGCGGGAGGCACAGATACGCAGTATTTT.

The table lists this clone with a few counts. This chain's CDR3 is CASSEYGAAGANVLTF. CDR3 DNA sequence: TGTGCCAGCAGTGAATATGGGGCCGCTGGGGCCAACGTCCTGACTTTC. V usage is TRBV25-1 and J usage is TRBJ2-6; the D gene is possibly TRBD1 (5 bases). Trimming cost V 0 bases and J 2 bases, with 8 bases left between them. The CDR3 sequence is 16 residues long. Germline V gene lookup returns CDR1 MGHDK and CDR2 SYGVNS. The whole variable domain, remainder taken from reference TRBV25-1 and TRBJ2-6, is EADIYQTPRYLVIGTGKKITLECSQTMGHDKMYWYQQDPGMELHLIHYSYGVNSTEKGDLSSESTVSRIRTEHFPLTLESARPSHTSQYLCASSEYGAAGANVLTFGAGSRLTVL.